This passage covers 22 T cell receptor beta chains from one sample sequenced in a study of memory CD4+ T cells and cytomegalovirus serostatus (dated by TCRdb to about 2019). Library preparation employed the immunoSEQ multiplex PCR assay. The table comes from immuneACCESS by way of TCRdb, which keeps in-frame sequences with V and J called. Part of the clones is missing from these tables; in studies checked, under half for an unresolved V gene and the rest for unknown reasons. In this sample the table shows approximately 44,000 clones, approximately 82% of which occur a single time. The ten largest clonotypes hold roughly 1.9% of the sample. A FACSAria II was used to sort memory CD4+ T cells, defined as single viable CD3+CD4+CD8-CD45RO+ cells. Sequenced material: memory CD4+ T cells from blood. The source is an adult in good health and CMV-seronegative.

J is TRBJ1-5 and V is TRBV7-8; D not resolved. The CDR3 loop spans 13 amino acids. V was shortened by 3 bases and J by 5 bases, with 8 bases between the two germline ends. Germline V gene data show CDR1 as SGHVS and CDR2 as FQNEAQ. Written as DNA, the CDR3 is TGTGCCAGCAGCTTTGACGGGGATCAGCCCCAGCATTTT. Encoded protein: CASSFDGDQPQHF. Based on the CDR3 plus reference TRBV7-8 and TRBJ1-5, the full variable domain is GAGVSQSPRYKVAKRGQDVALRCDPISGHVSLFWYQQALGQGPEFLTYFQNEAQLDKSGLPSDRFFAERPEGSVSTLKIQRTQQEDSAVYLCASSFDGDQPQHFGDGTRLSIL.

The chain uses TRBV7-7 and TRBJ2-5; maybe TRBD1 (5 bases). The CDR3 sequence is 15 residues long. V was clipped by 5 bases and J by 0 bases, with 13 bases between them. Per the germline V gene, CDR1 is SSHAT and CDR2 is FNYEAQ (reference sequence). In DNA form, the CDR3 reads TGTGCCAGCAGCAGTGGCAGGGTTTACCAAGAGACCCAGTACTTC. It specifies CASSSGRVYQETQYF.

The genes are TRBV7-2 and TRBJ2-1; D possibly corresponds to TRBD1 (5 bases). Trimming stripped 7 bases from V and 15 bases from J, with 19 bases between. Per germline, CDR1 SGHTA and CDR2 FQGNSA. The CDR3 has 12 residues. As DNA, the CDR3 is TGTGCCAGCACCGGACCCCCGGACACCCCGTTCTTC. Its translation is CASTGPPDTPFF.

The chain carries TRBV7-2 and TRBJ2-5; tentative D call: TRBD1 (5 bases). In germline, CDR1 is SGHTA, CDR2 FQGNSA. V lost 2 bases and J 5 bases, leaving 15 bases between the germline ends. This CDR3 has 15 residues. As DNA, the CDR3 is TGTGCCAGCAGCTTATCGGCAGGGCAGCTTGAGACCCAGTACTTC. This encodes CASSLSAGQLETQYF.

The gene calls are TRBV5-1 and TRBJ1-2; 8 nucleotides align to TRBD1. The CDR3 extends over 13 amino acids. Germline-derived CDR1 and CDR2 are SGHRS and YFSETQ. Unmatched junction bases numbered 5, after V lost 4 bases and J lost 6 bases. The CDR3 region has the DNA TGCGCCAGCAGCCCAATACAGGGGGATGGCTACACCTTC. This translates into CASSPIQGDGYTF. The full variable domain, rest sourced from reference TRBV5-1 and TRBJ1-2, is KAGVTQTPRYLIKTRGQQVTLSCSPISGHRSVSWYQQTPGQGLQFLFEYFSETQRNKGNFPGRFSGRQFSNSRSEMNVSTLELGDSALYLCASSPIQGDGYTFGSGTRLTVV.

This chain uses TRBV7-3 with TRBJ2-5; D uncertain. This CDR3 is built from 14 residues. Trimming pared 1 base from V and 2 bases from J, leaving 8 bases between. Germline CDR1 and CDR2: SGHTA and FQGTGA. The CDR3 loop reads CASSLNTGQETQYF. In nucleotides, the CDR3 is TGTGCCAGCAGCTTAAATACCGGGCAAGAGACCCAGTACTTC.

A note on this clone: The same CDR3 is also encoded by other DNA sequences in this sample. The CDR3 here is CASSLPGGDTEAFF. The CDR3 region has the DNA TGTGCCAGCAGCTTACCAGGGGGAGACACTGAAGCTTTCTTT. This chain uses TRBV7-9 with TRBJ1-1; 7 bases line up with TRBD1. Germline V gene lookup returns CDR1 SEHNR and CDR2 FQNEAQ (reference sequence). V lost 2 bases and J lost 3; bases outside the gene matches: 3. This CDR3 is 14 amino acids long.

J is TRBJ1-6 and V is TRBV7-8; D is unresolved. This CDR3 is built from 14 residues. Trimming cost V 3 bases and J 5 bases, with 8 bases left between them. Germline V gene lookup returns CDR1 SGHVS and CDR2 FQNEAQ. The DNA for the CDR3 is TGTGCCAGCAGCTTCGCCCAGAATAATTCACCCCTCCACTTT. This translates into CASSFAQNNSPLHF.

The CDR3 is CASSTVTGDNQPQHF. The CDR3 DNA reads as TGTGCCAGCAGCACAGTGACAGGGGATAATCAGCCCCAGCATTTT. This rearrangement joins TRBV7-2 to TRBJ1-5; the match to TRBD1 covers 8 bases. Germline V CDR1 and CDR2: SGHTA, FQGNSA. This CDR3 has 15 amino acids. V shed 5 bases, J shed 4 bases, and the junction held 7 bases outside the gene matches.

The V gene is TRBV18, the J gene TRBJ1-1, with D unresolved. CDR1 and CDR2 (germline): KGHSH, LQKENI. This CDR3 comprises 14 residues. With 0 bases removed from V and 8 bases from J, the gap between germline ends came to 13 bases. The CDR3 bases are TGTGCCAGCTCACCACCCTCGGCCAGAGAAGAAGCTTTCTTT. It yields the protein CASSPPSAREEAFF.

The chain has TRBV2 and TRBJ1-2, with D perhaps matching TRBD1 (5 bases). The germline V and J ends were trimmed by 7 bases and 1 base, with 16 bases remaining between them. CDR1 and CDR2 (germline): SNHLY, FYNNEI. CDR3 length: 15 residues. In nucleotides, the CDR3 is TGTGCCAGCACCACCCCGGACAAGCTTAACTATGGCTACACCTTC. Its translation is CASTTPDKLNYGYTF.

The J gene is TRBJ1-6, the V gene TRBV7-8; D might be TRBD1 (5 bases). Germline CDR1 reads SGHVS; CDR2 reads FQNEAQ. The V gene lost 1 base and the J gene lost 14 bases, with 9 bases spanning the gap. CDR3 length: 12 residues. CDR3 residues: CASSLGGRALHF. The CDR3 bases are TGTGCCAGCAGCTTAGGGGGCAGGGCCCTCCACTTT. Combining the CDR3 with reference TRBV7-8 and TRBJ1-6 gives the whole variable domain GAGVSQSPRYKVAKRGQDVALRCDPISGHVSLFWYQQALGQGPEFLTYFQNEAQLDKSGLPSDRFFAERPEGSVSTLKIQRTQQEDSAVYLCASSLGGRALHFGNGTRLTVT.

The chain combines TRBV28 with TRBJ1-1, with unresolved D. Germline V CDR1 and CDR2: MDHEN, SYDVKM. Trimming took off 6 bases at V and 0 bases at J, with 17 bases between the two ends. This CDR3 is built from 16 residues. The CDR3 protein is CASSPRGDLMNTEAFF. CDR3 DNA: TGTGCCAGCAGCCCCCGTGGGGATCTCATGAACACTGAAGCTTTCTTT.

The chain uses TRBV28 and TRBJ1-1; no definite D call. V lost 3 bases and J lost 0, with 20 bases in between. CDR1 and CDR2 (germline): MDHEN, SYDVKM. The CDR3 is made up of 18 amino acids. The CDR3 here is CASSFPLVRPTMNTEAFF. The CDR3 DNA reads TGTGCCAGCAGTTTCCCCCTGGTGCGGCCGACGATGAACACTGAAGCTTTCTTT.

The chain links TRBV11-2 to TRBJ1-1; 7 positions match TRBD1. This CDR3 is 15 amino acids long. V lost 5 bases to trimming and J lost 4 bases; unmatched junction nucleotides: 10. Germline CDR1 reads SGHAT; CDR2 reads FQNNGV. The CDR3 loop reads CASSGRTGWATEAFF. Here the CDR3 DNA reads TGTGCCAGCAGCGGCCGGACAGGTTGGGCCACTGAAGCTTTCTTT.

The rearrangement links TRBV28 to TRBJ1-2, with 8 bases identical to TRBD1. The CDR3 runs to 15 residues. Germline loops: CDR1 MDHEN, CDR2 SYDVKM. After removal of 4 bases from V and 2 bases from J, the junction contained 6 bases not matched to a gene. The CDR3 sequence: CASSSDWDRNYGYTF. CDR3 in DNA: TGTGCCAGCAGTTCAGATTGGGACAGGAACTATGGCTACACCTTC.

The chain combines TRBV6-5 with TRBJ2-7, with 8 nucleotides matching TRBD2. The trim removed 0 bases at V and 6 bases at J, leaving 4 bases unmatched. Germline V CDR1 and CDR2: MNHEY, SVGAGI. The CDR3 is 14 amino acids. This CDR3 reads CASSYSRGAGEQYF. The CDR3, as DNA: TGTGCCAGCAGTTACTCGCGGGGGGCCGGCGAGCAGTACTTC.

The chain links TRBV28 to TRBJ1-1; D gene ambiguous. Between the trimmed V and J ends, which lost 4 bases and 2 bases, there was a span of 8 bases. The germline CDR1 and CDR2 sequences are MDHEN and SYDVKM. This CDR3 comprises 13 residues. The CDR3 region has the DNA TGTGCCAGCAGTTCAACAGTTAACACTGAAGCTTTCTTT. This sequence encodes CASSSTVNTEAFF.

This clone came up once. The chain uses TRBV9 and TRBJ2-3, with D perhaps matching TRBD1 (6 bases). Trimming shortened V by 3 bases and J by 8 bases, and 10 bases separated the two germline ends. Germline CDR1 and CDR2: SGDLS and YYNGEE. This CDR3 spans 12 amino acids. The CDR3 region is CASSDREGTQYF. CDR3 coding DNA: TGTGCCAGCAGCGACAGGGAAGGTACGCAGTATTTT. Together with reference TRBV9 and TRBJ2-3, the CDR3 gives the full variable domain: DSGVTQTPKHLITATGQRVTLRCSPRSGDLSVYWYQQSLDQGLQFLIQYYNGEERAKGNILERFSAQQFPDLHSELNLSSLELGDSALYFCASSDREGTQYFGPGTRLTVL.

The chain couples TRBV19 to TRBJ1-1; D may be TRBD1 (5 bases). V was cut by 3 bases and J by 4 bases, with 15 bases left in between. There are 15 residues in the CDR3. In germline, CDR1 is LNHDA, CDR2 SQIVND (reference sequence). The CDR3 DNA reads as TGTGCCAGTAGTATCCGGCAGGGTGTGGTCACTGAAGCTTTCTTT. Its translation is CASSIRQGVVTEAFF.

J is TRBJ1-2 and V is TRBV19, with D maybe TRBD1 (5 bases). V lost 3 bases and J 2 bases, leaving 16 bases between the germline ends. The CDR3 length is 16 residues. From germline, CDR1 is LNHDA and CDR2 SQIVND (reference sequence). The CDR3 loop reads CASSMSLRGNNYGYTF. In DNA, the CDR3 is TGTGCCAGTAGTATGTCTCTTCGGGGCAACAACTATGGCTACACCTTC.

Worth noting for this clone: One end of the junction varies from germline; a read error may be responsible. The chain employs TRBV20-1 and TRBJ2-3; possibly TRBD1 or TRBD2 for D (6 bases each). Germline assignment: CDR1 DFQATT and CDR2 SNEGSKA (reference sequence). CDR3 length: 8 residues. CDR3 protein: CSARGRGF. Here the CDR3 DNA reads TGCAGTGCTAGAGGGAGGGGGTTT.